A single sample is the source of the 12 T cell receptor beta chains below, sequenced in a study of cytomegalovirus exposure and HLA in healthy donors. TCRdb's copy holds only in-frame clones and misses some; the assay was immunoSEQ multiplex PCR. The data contain some 86,000 clones, 93% of them singletons. The source material was PBMCs. These receptors all stem from a woman younger than 45 in good health and CMV-seronegative.

The DNA of the CDR3 is TGTGCCAGCAGCCCGGGACTAGCGGGGGGGCCTCCCTACAATGAGCAGTTCTTC. Its protein is CASSPGLAGGPPYNEQFF. The chain recombines TRBV5-4 with TRBJ2-1, with TRBD2 matching 16 bases. This CDR3 has 18 residues. Germline V CDR1 and CDR2: SGHNT, YYREEE (reference sequence). With V trimmed by 4 bases and J by 2 bases, 6 bases remained unmatched.

This clone occurred once. V and J are TRBV7-9 and TRBJ2-1, with D unresolved. With 5 bases removed from V and 3 bases from J, the gap between germline ends came to 8 bases. This CDR3 spans 13 amino acids. The germline CDR1 and CDR2 sequences are SEHNR and FQNEAQ (reference sequence). The CDR3 DNA sequence: TGTGCCAGCAGCAGAGAAAACTACAATGAGCAGTTCTTC. This translates into CASSRENYNEQFF.

This chain uses TRBV28 with TRBJ2-2; TRBD1 aligns across 9 bases. Germline CDR1 MDHEN, CDR2 SYDVKM. The CDR3 has 18 residues. Trimming cost V 7 bases and J 2 bases; bases outside gene matches: 14. Written as DNA, the CDR3 is TGTGCCAGCACCAGACCAGGGACAGGGACCCCCAACACCGGGGAGCTGTTTTTT. It encodes CASTRPGTGTPNTGELFF.

V usage is TRBV6-1 and J usage is TRBJ1-5, with D possibly matching TRBD1 (6 bases). The germline CDR1 and CDR2 sequences are MNHNS and SASEGT. V lost 6 bases to trimming and J lost 3 bases, with 12 bases between them. CDR3 size: 14 residues. The chain's CDR3 is CASRVDRFNQPQHF. The CDR3 bases are TGTGCCAGCAGGGTCGACAGGTTCAATCAGCCCCAGCATTTT.

This chain connects TRBV19 to TRBJ1-1; 8 nucleotides align to TRBD1. Trimming took 9 bases from V and 0 from J; bases not matched to a gene: 15. The CDR3 has 17 residues. CDR1 and CDR2 from the germline V gene are LNHDA and SQIVND (reference sequence). CDR3 nucleotides: TGTGCCAGCAAAAAGGGAGGCAGGGGGCTAATGAACACTGAAGCTTTCTTT. Translated: CASKKGGRGLMNTEAFF.

The chain combines TRBV9 with TRBJ2-2, with D possibly TRBD1 on 6 matching bases. V gave up 4 bases and J gave up 3 bases, with 16 bases separating them. This CDR3 is 16 amino acids long. In germline, CDR1 is SGDLS, CDR2 YYNGEE. Here the CDR3 DNA reads TGTGCCAGCAGCCCAAGAGGCAGGGGATACACCGGGGAGCTGTTTTTT. Protein product: CASSPRGRGYTGELFF.

The chain joins TRBV4-2 to TRBJ2-7, with unresolved D. Trimming took 4 bases from V and 0 from J, leaving 10 bases between them. The germline V gene encodes CDR1 LGHNA and CDR2 YNFKEQ. There are 14 residues in the CDR3. CDR3 protein: CASSLDPSSYEQYF. CDR3 nucleotides: TGTGCCAGCAGCCTTGACCCTAGCTCCTACGAGCAGTACTTC.

The J gene is TRBJ2-7, the V gene TRBV11-2, with D possibly TRBD2 on 6 matching bases. Trimming stripped 5 bases from V and 9 bases from J, with 20 bases between. The CDR3 sequence is 14 residues long. Per the germline V gene, CDR1 is SGHAT and CDR2 is FQNNGV. This CDR3 reads CASSREGLHQGQYF. CDR3 nucleotides: TGTGCCAGCAGCCGCGAGGGACTCCACCAAGGGCAGTACTTC.

The V and J genes are TRBV30 and TRBJ1-2; D is undetermined. From germline, CDR1 is GTSNPN and CDR2 SVGIG (reference sequence). The V gene lost 4 bases and the J gene lost 7 bases, with 16 bases spanning the gap. CDR3 length: 13 amino acids. The DNA of the CDR3 is TGTGCCTGGATTCTGATCTCGAGCGGTGGCTACACCTTC. Its translation: CAWILISSGGYTF.

The chain joins TRBV7-8 to TRBJ2-7; the D is unclear. The V gene lost 4 bases and the J gene lost 3 bases, with 7 bases spanning the gap. Germline-derived CDR1 and CDR2 are SGHVS and FQNEAQ. The CDR3 consists of 12 residues. CDR3 region: CASSSIYYEQYF. The CDR3 DNA reads TGTGCCAGCAGCTCCATCTACTACGAGCAGTACTTC.

The chain couples TRBV5-1 to TRBJ2-3; TRBD2 might be the D (5 bases). Trimming took off 4 bases at V and 1 base at J, with 16 bases between the two ends. The germline CDR1 and CDR2 sequences are SGHRS and YFSETQ. The CDR3 length is 16 residues. As DNA, the CDR3 is TGCGCCAGCAGCCCTCTACCGGGGAGCGGCACAGATACGCAGTATTTT. Residues: CASSPLPGSGTDTQYF.

This chain connects TRBV7-2 to TRBJ1-2; a possible D gene is TRBD1 (6 bases). Germline values: CDR1 SGHTA, CDR2 FQGNSA. Trimming removed 5 bases at V and 1 base at J, with 20 bases between. The CDR3 loop spans 17 amino acids. Written as DNA, the CDR3 is TGTGCCAGCAGCCCTACGGGTGGGGGCAGAGGTAACTATGGCTACACCTTC. It specifies CASSPTGGGRGNYGYTF.